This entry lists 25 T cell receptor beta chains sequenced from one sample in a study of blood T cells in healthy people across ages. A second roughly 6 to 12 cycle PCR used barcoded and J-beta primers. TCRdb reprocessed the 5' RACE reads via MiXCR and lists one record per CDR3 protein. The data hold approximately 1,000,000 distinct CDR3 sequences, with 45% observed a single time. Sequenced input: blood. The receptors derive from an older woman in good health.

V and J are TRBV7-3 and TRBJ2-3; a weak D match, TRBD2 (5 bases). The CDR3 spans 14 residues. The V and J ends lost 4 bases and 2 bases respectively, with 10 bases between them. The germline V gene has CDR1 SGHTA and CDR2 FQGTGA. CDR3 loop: CASSSGGYTDTQYF. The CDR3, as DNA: TGTGCCAGCAGCTCCGGAGGCTACACAGATACGCAGTATTTT.

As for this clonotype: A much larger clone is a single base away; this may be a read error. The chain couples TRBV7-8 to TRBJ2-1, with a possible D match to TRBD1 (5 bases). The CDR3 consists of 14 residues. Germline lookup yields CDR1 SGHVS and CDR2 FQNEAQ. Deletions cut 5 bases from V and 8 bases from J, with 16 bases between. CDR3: CASSVGRVHDEQFF. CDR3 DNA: TGTGCCAGCAGCGTAGGCAGGGTCCACGATGAGCAGTTCTTC.

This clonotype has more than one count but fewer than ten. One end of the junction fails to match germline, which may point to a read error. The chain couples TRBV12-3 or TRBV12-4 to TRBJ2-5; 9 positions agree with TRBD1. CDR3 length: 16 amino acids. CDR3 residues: CASNGQGTVYQGTQYF. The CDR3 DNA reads TGTGCCAGCAATGGACAGGGGACCGTATACCAAGGGACCCAGTACTTC.

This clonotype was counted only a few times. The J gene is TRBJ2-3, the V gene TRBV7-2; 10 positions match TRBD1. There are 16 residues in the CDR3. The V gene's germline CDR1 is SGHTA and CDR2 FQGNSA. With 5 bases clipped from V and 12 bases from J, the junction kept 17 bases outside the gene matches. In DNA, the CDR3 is TGTGCCAGCAGCACTGCCCCCCGGGACAGGGGTAGAGGACAGTATTTT. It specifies CASSTAPRDRGRGQYF.

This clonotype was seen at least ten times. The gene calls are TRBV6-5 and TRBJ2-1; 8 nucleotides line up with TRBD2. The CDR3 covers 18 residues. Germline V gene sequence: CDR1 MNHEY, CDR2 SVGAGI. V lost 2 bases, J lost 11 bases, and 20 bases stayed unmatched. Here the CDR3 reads CASSYRGLGREGQFQQFF. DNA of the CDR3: TGTGCCAGCAGTTACCGGGGCCTCGGCCGGGAGGGACAATTTCAGCAGTTCTTC.

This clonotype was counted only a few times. CDR3 sequence (DNA): TGCAGCGCCGACAGGGACACTGAAGCTTTCTTT. Translating it yields CSADRDTEAFF. The chain recombines TRBV29-1 with TRBJ1-1; the match to TRBD1 covers 7 bases. The CDR3 is 11 amino acids. The J segment lost 3 bases and the V segment lost 7 bases, leaving 2 bases of the junction unmatched. Germline-derived CDR1 and CDR2 are SQVTM and ANQGSEA.

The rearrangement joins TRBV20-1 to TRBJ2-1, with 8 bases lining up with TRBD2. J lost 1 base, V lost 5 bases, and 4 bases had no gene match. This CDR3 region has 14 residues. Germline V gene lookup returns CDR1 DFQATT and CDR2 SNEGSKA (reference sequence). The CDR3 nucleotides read TGCAGTGCTGAGAGCGGGAGATCCTACAATGAGCAGTTCTTC. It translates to CSAESGRSYNEQFF.

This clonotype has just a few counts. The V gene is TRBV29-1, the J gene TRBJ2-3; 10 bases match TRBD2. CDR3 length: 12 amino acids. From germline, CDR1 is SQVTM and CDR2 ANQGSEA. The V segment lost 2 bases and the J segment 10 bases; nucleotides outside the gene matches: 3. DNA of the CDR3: TGCAGCGTTGAAATAGCGGGGGGCTCGCAGTATTTT. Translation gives CSVEIAGGSQYF.

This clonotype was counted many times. CDR3 region: CASSPSGGLYNEQFF. CDR3 bases: TGTGCCAGCAGTCCCAGCGGGGGACTCTACAATGAGCAGTTCTTC. This rearrangement joins TRBV12-3 or TRBV12-4 to TRBJ2-1; TRBD2 matches at 8 bases. Germline trimming cut 5 bases from V and 3 bases from J; bases unmatched to any gene: 6. The CDR3 has 15 residues.

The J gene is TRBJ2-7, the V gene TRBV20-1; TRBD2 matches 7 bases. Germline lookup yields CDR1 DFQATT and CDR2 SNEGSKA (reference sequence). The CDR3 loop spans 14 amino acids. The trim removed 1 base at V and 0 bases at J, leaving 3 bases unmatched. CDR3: CSARAGGFSYEQYF. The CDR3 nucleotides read TGCAGTGCTAGAGCGGGAGGCTTCTCCTACGAGCAGTACTTC.

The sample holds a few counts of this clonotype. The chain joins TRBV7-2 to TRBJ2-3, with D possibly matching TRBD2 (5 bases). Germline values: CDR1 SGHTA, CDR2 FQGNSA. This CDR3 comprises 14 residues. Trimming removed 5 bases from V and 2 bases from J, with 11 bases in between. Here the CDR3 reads CASSRRTLTDTQYF. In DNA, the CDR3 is TGTGCCAGCAGCCGAAGGACTCTCACAGATACGCAGTATTTT.

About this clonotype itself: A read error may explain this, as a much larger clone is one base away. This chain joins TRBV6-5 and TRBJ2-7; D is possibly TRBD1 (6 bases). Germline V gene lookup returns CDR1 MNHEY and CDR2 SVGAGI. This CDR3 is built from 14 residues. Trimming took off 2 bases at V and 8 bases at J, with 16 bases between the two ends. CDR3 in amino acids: CASSYGQLKHKQYF. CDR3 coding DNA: TGTGCCAGCAGTTACGGACAGTTAAAACACAAGCAGTACTTC.

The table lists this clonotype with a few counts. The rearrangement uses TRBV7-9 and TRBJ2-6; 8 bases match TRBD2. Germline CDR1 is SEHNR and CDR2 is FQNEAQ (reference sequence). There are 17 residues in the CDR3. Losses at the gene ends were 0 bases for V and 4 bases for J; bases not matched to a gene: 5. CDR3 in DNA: TGTGCCAGCAGCTTAGCAGGCGGGAGGACCGGGGCCAACGTCCTGACTTTC. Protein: CASSLAGGRTGANVLTF.

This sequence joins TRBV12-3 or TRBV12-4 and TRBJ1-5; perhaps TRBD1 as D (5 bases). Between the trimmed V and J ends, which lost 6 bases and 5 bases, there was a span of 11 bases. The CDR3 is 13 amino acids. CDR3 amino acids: CASRGGEDQPQHF. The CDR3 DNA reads TGTGCCAGCAGGGGGGGGGAGGATCAGCCCCAGCATTTT.

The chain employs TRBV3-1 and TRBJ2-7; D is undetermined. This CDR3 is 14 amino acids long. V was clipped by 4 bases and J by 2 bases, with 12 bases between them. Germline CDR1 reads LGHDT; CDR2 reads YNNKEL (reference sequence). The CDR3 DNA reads TGTGCCAGCAGCCCGGATCCGTCCACCTACGAGCAGTACTTC. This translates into CASSPDPSTYEQYF.

CDR3 residues: CASSFARGPLRDTQYF. CDR3 nucleotides: TGTGCCAGCAGTTTCGCGAGGGGCCCTCTTAGGGATACGCAGTATTTT. The chain recombines TRBV27 with TRBJ2-3, with D perhaps matching TRBD1 or TRBD2 (5 bases each). The V gene's germline CDR1 is MNHEY and CDR2 SMNVEV (reference sequence). The CDR3 totals 16 residues. V dropped 3 bases and J dropped 6 bases, with 19 bases sitting between them.

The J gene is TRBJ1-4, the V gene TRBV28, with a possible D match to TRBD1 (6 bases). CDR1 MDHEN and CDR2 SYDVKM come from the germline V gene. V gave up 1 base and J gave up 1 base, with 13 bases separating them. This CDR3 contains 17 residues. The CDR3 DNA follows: TGTGCCAGCAGTTTATCCACAGGGACCCTAACTAATGAAAAACTGTTTTTT. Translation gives CASSLSTGTLTNEKLFF.

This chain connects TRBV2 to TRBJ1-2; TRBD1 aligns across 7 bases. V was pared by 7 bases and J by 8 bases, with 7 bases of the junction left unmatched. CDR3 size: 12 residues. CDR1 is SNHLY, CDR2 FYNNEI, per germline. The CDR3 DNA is TGTGCCAGCATCAGGGGGTTGAGGGGCTACACCTTC. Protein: CASIRGLRGYTF.

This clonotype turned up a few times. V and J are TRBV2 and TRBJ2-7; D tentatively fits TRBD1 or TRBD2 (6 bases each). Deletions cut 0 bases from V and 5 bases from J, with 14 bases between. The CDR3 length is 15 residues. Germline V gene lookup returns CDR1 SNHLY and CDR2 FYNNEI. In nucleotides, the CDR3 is TGTGCCAGCAGTGAAGCGCTGACTAGGGGGAACGAGCAGTACTTC. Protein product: CASSEALTRGNEQYF.

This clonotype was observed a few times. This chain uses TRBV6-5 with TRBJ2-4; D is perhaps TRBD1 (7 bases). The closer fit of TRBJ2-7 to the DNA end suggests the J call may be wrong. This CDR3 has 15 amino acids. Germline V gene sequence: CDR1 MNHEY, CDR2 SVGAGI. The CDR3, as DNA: TGTGCCAGCAGTTACTCGGCAGGGGGGACCTACGAGCAGTACTTC. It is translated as CASSYSAGGTYEQYF.

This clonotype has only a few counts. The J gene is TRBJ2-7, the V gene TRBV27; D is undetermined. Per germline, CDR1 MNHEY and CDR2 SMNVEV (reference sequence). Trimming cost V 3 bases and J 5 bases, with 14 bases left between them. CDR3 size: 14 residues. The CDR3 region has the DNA TGTGCCAGCAGTTTGGTTGGAGATCCCAACGAGCAGTACTTC. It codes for CASSLVGDPNEQYF.

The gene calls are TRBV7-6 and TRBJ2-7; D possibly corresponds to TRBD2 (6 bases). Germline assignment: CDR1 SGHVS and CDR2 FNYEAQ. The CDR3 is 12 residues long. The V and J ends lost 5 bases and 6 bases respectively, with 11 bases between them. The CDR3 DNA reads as TGTGCCAGCAGCCGTGCTAGCGCCGAGCAGTACTTC. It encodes CASSRASAEQYF.

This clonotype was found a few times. CDR3 sequence reads: CASSVGLAGGLGDTQYF. The DNA for the CDR3 is TGTGCCAGCAGCGTAGGCCTAGCGGGAGGGTTAGGAGATACGCAGTATTTT. The V gene is TRBV9, the J gene TRBJ2-3; TRBD2 matches at 12 bases. The CDR3 has 17 amino acids. Germline loops: CDR1 SGDLS, CDR2 YYNGEE. V lost 0 bases to trimming and J lost 5 bases; unmatched junction nucleotides: 7. Variable domain in full (rest from reference TRBV9 and TRBJ2-3): DSGVTQTPKHLITATGQRVTLRCSPRSGDLSVYWYQQSLDQGLQFLIQYYNGEERAKGNILERFSAQQFPDLHSELNLSSLELGDSALYFCASSVGLAGGLGDTQYFGPGTRLTVL.

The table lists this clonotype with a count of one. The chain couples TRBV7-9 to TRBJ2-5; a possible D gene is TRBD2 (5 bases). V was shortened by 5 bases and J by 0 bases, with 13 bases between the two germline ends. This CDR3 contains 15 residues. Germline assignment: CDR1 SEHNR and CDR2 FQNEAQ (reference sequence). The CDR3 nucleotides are TGTGCCAGCAGCCATGGTAGGGAGAACCAAGAGACCCAGTACTTC. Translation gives CASSHGRENQETQYF.

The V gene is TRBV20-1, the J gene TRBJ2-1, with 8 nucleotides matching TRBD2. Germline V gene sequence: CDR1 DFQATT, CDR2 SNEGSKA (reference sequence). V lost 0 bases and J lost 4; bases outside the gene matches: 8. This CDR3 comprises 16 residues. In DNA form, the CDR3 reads TGCAGTGCTAGAGATCCCGAGCGGGAGAGGTACAATGAGCAGTTCTTC. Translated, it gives CSARDPERERYNEQFF.